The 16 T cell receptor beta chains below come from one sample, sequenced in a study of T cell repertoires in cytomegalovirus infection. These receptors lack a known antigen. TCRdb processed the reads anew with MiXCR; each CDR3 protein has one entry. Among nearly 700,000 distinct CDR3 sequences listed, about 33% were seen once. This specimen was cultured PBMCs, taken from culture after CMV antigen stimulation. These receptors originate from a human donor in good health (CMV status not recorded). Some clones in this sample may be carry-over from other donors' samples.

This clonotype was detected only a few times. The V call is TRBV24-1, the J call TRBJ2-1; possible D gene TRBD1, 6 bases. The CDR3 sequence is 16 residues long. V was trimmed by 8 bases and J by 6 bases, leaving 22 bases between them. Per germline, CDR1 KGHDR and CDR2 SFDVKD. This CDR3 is CATNNPLGPTGNEQFF. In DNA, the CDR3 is TGTGCCACCAACAACCCCTTGGGCCCGACAGGCAATGAGCAGTTCTTC.

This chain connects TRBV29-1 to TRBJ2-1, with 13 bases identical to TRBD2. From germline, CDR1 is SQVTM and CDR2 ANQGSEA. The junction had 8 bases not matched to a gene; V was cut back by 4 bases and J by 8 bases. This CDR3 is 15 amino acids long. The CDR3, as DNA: TGCAGCGTTGTAATTCGAACTAGCGGGAGGGATGAGCAGTTCTTC. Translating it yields CSVVIRTSGRDEQFF.

The CDR3, as DNA: TGTGCCACGACAACGAACACCGGGGAGCTGTTTTTT. It yields the protein CATTTNTGELFF. The rearrangement uses TRBV6-2 or TRBV6-3 and TRBJ2-2; D ambiguous. From germline, CDR1 is MNHEY and CDR2 SVGEGT. The ends were cut back, 10 bases at V and 0 bases at J, with 6 bases in the middle. This CDR3 comprises 12 residues.

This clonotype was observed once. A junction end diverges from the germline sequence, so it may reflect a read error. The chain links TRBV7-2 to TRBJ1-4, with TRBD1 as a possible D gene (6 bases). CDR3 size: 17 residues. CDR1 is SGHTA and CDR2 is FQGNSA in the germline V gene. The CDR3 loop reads CATSLGPGAATNEKLFF. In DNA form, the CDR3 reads TGTGCCACCAGCTTAGGTCCAGGGGCGGCAACTAATGAAAAACTGTTTTTT.

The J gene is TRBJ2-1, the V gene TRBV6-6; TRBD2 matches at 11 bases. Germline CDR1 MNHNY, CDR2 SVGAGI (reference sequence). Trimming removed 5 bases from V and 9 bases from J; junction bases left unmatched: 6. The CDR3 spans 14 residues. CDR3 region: CASSRTLAGGEQFF. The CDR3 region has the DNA TGTGCCAGCAGTAGAACGCTAGCGGGAGGTGAGCAGTTCTTC.

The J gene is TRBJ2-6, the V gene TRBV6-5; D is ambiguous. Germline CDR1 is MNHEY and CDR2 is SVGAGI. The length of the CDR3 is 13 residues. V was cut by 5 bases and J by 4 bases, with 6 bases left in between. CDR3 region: CASSEQGANVLTF. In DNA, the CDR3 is TGTGCCAGCAGTGAACAGGGGGCCAACGTCCTGACTTTC.

In DNA, the CDR3 is TGTGCCAGCAGCCAAGGGAGGGGCCTTGAGCAGTTCTTC. Its translation is CASSQGRGLEQFF. This chain joins TRBV7-6 and TRBJ2-1, with 7 bases lining up with TRBD2. The ends lost 5 bases at V and 9 bases at J; junction bases unmatched: 7. Germline V gives CDR1 SGHVS, CDR2 FNYEAQ. The CDR3 spans 13 residues.

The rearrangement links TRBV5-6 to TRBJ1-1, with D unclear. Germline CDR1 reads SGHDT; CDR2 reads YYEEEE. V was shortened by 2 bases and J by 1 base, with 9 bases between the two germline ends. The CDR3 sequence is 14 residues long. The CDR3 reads CASSFYSRNTEAFF. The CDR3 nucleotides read TGTGCCAGCAGCTTCTACAGCCGGAACACTGAAGCTTTCTTT.

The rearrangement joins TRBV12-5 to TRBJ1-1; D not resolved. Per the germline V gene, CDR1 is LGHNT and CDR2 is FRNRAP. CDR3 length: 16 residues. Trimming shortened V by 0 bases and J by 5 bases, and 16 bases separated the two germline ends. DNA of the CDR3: TGTGCTAGTGGTTTGGTACTCGAGAGGGCACAAACTGAAGCTTTCTTT. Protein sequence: CASGLVLERAQTEAFF.

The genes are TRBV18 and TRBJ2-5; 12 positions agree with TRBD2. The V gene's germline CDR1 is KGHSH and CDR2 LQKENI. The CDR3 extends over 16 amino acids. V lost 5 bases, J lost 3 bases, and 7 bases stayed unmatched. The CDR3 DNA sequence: TGTGCCAGCTCAACCATACTAGCGGGAGGCGAAGAGACCCAGTACTTC. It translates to CASSTILAGGEETQYF.

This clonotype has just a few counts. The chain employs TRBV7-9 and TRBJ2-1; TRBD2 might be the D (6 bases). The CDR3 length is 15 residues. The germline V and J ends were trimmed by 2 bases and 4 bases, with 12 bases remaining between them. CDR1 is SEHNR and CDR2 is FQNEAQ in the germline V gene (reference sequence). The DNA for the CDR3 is TGTGCCAGCAGCTTAACGGACTACCCGTACAATGAGCAGTTCTTC. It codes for CASSLTDYPYNEQFF.

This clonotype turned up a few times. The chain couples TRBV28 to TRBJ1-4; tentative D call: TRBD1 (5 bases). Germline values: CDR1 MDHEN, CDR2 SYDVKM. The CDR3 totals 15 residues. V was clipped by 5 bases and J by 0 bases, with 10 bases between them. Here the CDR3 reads CASSPWGATNEKLFF. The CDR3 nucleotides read TGTGCCAGCAGTCCATGGGGGGCAACTAATGAAAAACTGTTTTTT.

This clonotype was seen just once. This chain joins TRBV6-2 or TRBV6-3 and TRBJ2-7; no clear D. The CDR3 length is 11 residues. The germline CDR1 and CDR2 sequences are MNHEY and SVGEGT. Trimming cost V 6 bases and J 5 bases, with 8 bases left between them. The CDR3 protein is CASSTLDEQYF. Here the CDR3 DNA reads TGTGCCAGCAGCACCTTGGACGAGCAGTACTTC.

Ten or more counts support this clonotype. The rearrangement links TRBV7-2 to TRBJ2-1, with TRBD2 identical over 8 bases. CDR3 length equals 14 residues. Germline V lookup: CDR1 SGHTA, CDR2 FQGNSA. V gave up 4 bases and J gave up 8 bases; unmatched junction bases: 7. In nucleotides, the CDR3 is TGTGCCAGCAGCTACCCGGGACTAGTCTATGAGCAGTTCTTC. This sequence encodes CASSYPGLVYEQFF.

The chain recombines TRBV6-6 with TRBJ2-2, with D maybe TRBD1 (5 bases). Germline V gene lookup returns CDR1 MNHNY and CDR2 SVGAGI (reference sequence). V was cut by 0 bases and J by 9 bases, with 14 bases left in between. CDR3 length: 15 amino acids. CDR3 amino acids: CASSYSTSQGRELFF. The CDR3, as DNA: TGTGCCAGCAGTTACTCGACCTCCCAGGGCCGGGAGCTGTTTTTT.

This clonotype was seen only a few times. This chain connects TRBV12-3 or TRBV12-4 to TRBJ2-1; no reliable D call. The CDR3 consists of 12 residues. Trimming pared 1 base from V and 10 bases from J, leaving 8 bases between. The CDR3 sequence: CASSLESLEQFF. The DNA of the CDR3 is TGTGCCAGCAGTTTAGAAAGTCTAGAGCAGTTCTTC.